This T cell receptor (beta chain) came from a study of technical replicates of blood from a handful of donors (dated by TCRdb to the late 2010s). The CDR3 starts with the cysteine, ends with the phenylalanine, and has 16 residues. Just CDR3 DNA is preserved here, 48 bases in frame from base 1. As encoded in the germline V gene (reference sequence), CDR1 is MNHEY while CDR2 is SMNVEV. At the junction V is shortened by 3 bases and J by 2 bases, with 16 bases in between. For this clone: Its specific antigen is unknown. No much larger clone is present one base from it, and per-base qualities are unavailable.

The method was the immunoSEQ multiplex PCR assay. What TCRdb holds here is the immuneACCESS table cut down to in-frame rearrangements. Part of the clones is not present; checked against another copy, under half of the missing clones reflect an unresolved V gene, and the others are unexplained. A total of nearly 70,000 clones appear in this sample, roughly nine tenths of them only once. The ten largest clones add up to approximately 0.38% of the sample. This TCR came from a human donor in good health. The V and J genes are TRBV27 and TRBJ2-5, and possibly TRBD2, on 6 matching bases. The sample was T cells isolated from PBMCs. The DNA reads TGTGCCAGCAGTTTCGCGGGGAGAGAGAGGCAAGAGACCCAGTACTTC. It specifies CASSFAGRERQETQYF.